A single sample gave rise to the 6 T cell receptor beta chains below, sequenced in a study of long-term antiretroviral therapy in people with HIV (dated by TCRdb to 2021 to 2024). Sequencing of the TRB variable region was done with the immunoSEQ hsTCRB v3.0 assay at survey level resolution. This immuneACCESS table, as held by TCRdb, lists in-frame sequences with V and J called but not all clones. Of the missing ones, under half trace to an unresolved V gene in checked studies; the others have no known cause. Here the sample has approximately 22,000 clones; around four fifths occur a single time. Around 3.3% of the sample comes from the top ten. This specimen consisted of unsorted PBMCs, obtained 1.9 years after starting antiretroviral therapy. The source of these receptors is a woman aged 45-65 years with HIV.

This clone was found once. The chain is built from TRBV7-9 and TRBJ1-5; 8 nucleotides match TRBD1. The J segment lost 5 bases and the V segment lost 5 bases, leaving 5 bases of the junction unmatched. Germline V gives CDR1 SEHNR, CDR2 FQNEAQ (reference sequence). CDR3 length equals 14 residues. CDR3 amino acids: CASSDGQGHQPQHF. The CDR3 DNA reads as TGTGCCAGCAGCGACGGACAGGGTCATCAGCCCCAGCATTTT. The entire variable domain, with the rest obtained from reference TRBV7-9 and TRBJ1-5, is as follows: DTGVSQNPRHKITKRGQNVTFRCDPISEHNRLYWYRQTLGQGPEFLTYFQNEAQLEKSRLLSDRFSAERPKGSFSTLEIQRTEQGDSAMYLCASSDGQGHQPQHFGDGTRLSIL.

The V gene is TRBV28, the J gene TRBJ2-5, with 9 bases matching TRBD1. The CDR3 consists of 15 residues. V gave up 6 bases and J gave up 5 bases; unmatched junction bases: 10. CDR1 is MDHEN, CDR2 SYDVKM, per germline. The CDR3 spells CASRSGQGSFETQYF. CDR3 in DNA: TGTGCCAGCAGATCTGGACAGGGGTCCTTTGAGACCCAGTACTTC.

This chain's CDR3 is CASSLDSYTQYF. As DNA, the CDR3 is TGTGCCAGCAGCCTGGACAGTTATACGCAGTATTTT. The genes are TRBV28 and TRBJ2-3; TRBD1 might be the D (6 bases). Germline-derived CDR1 and CDR2 are MDHEN and SYDVKM. The CDR3 is 12 residues long. The ends were cut back, 6 bases at V and 7 bases at J, with 11 bases in the middle.

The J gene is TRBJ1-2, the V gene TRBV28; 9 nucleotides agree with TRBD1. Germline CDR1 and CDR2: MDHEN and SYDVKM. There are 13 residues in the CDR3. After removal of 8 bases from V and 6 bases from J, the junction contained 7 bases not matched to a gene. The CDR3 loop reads CASSYRGPDGYTF. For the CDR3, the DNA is TGTGCCAGCTCTTACAGGGGGCCTGATGGCTACACCTTC.

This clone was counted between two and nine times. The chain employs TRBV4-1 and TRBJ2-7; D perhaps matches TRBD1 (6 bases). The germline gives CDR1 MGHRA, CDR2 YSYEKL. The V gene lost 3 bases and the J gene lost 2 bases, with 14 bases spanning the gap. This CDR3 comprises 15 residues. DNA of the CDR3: TGCGCCAGCAGCCAGGGGGAAGGGGGAACCTACGAGCAGTACTTC. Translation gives CASSQGEGGTYEQYF.

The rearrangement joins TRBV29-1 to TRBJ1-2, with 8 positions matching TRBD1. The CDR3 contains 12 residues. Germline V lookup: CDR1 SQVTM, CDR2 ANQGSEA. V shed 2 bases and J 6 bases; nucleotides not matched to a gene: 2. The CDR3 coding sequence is TGCAGCGTTGAACCAGGGGGCGATGGCTACACCTTC. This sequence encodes CSVEPGGDGYTF.